The 31 T cell receptor beta chains below were found in one sample sequenced in a study of graft-versus-host responses after intestinal transplantation. The protocol was immunoSEQ multiplex PCR, while the TCRdb copy is restricted to in-frame clones and leaves out a portion. The data contain 9,000 to 10,000 clones, roughly 93% of them singletons. The sequencing here drew on PBMCs, taken 8 days after intestinal transplant. These receptor sequences come from a human patient who received an intestinal transplant, so some T cells may come from the graft donor.

The chain recombines TRBV6-1 with TRBJ1-2; the D gene is possibly TRBD1 (5 bases). V dropped 2 bases and J dropped 4 bases, with 11 bases sitting between them. Germline V gene data show CDR1 as MNHNS and CDR2 as SASEGT. This CDR3 is built from 14 residues. This CDR3 reads CASSEPGTGYGYTF. CDR3 coding DNA: TGTGCCAGCAGTGAACCAGGGACGGGCTATGGCTACACCTTC.

This clone has only a few counts. The chain recombines TRBV5-8 with TRBJ2-1, with D unclear. Germline CDR1 is SGHTS and CDR2 is YDEGEE. Deletions cut 7 bases from V and 2 bases from J, with 7 bases between. The CDR3 sequence is 12 residues long. CDR3 nucleotide sequence: TGTGCCAGCCAAGAGCCCTACAATGAGCAGTTCTTC. This translates into CASQEPYNEQFF.

The V call is TRBV29-1, the J call TRBJ1-4; tentatively, D is TRBD1 (5 bases). This CDR3 contains 13 residues. Germline CDR1 reads SQVTM; CDR2 reads ANQGSEA. The V and J ends lost 4 bases and 6 bases respectively, with 12 bases between them. The CDR3: CSVGGTHDEKLFF. The CDR3 DNA reads TGCAGCGTTGGAGGGACCCACGATGAAAAACTGTTTTTT.

V is TRBV11-2 and J is TRBJ2-7; no definite D call. Deletions cut 5 bases from V and 2 bases from J, with 10 bases between. Looked up from germline, CDR1 is SGHAT and CDR2 is FQNNGV. The CDR3 has 13 residues. The CDR3 DNA follows: TGTGCCAGCAGCCACGCCCCGGCCTACGAGCAGTACTTC. Its protein product is CASSHAPAYEQYF.

V gene TRBV7-2 combines with J gene TRBJ2-1, with D possibly being TRBD2 (5 bases). The CDR3 length is 15 residues. Germline values: CDR1 SGHTA, CDR2 FQGNSA. V was clipped by 6 bases and J by 0 bases, with 12 bases between them. The DNA for the CDR3 is TGTGCCAGCAGACTAAGCGGCAGCTCCTACAATGAGCAGTTCTTC. Amino acids: CASRLSGSSYNEQFF.

J is TRBJ1-5 and V is TRBV28; perhaps TRBD1 as D (5 bases). Germline assignment: CDR1 MDHEN and CDR2 SYDVKM. V gave up 5 bases and J gave up 3 bases, with 14 bases separating them. This CDR3 spans 15 amino acids. The DNA of the CDR3 is TGTGCCAGCAGTCGCCCGGGGACGGTCAATCAGCCCCAGCATTTT. Its translation is CASSRPGTVNQPQHF.

V gene TRBV7-9 combines with J gene TRBJ2-7, with TRBD1 identical over 8 bases. This CDR3 has 14 residues. Germline CDR1 SEHNR, CDR2 FQNEAQ (reference sequence). V was clipped by 5 bases and J by 2 bases; unmatched bases: 5. The CDR3 loop reads CASSHRDRPYEQYF. The DNA for the CDR3 is TGTGCCAGCAGCCACCGGGACAGGCCCTACGAGCAGTACTTC.

In this sample, this clone turned up once. The chain has TRBV4-1 and TRBJ2-1, with TRBD2 identical over 10 bases. V lost 4 bases, J lost 4 bases, and 1 base stayed unmatched. The CDR3 length is 14 residues. Looked up from germline, CDR1 is MGHRA and CDR2 is YSYEKL. CDR3 amino acids: CASSLTSGYNEQFF. Written as DNA, the CDR3 is TGCGCCAGCAGCCTGACTAGCGGGTACAATGAGCAGTTCTTC.

This sequence joins TRBV27 and TRBJ2-7; D could derive from TRBD1 or TRBD2 (6 bases each). Germline V gene sequence: CDR1 MNHEY, CDR2 SMNVEV (reference sequence). V was shortened by 2 bases and J by 4 bases, with 9 bases between the two germline ends. The CDR3 contains 13 residues. This CDR3 is CASSLRGTYEQYF. CDR3 DNA: TGTGCCAGCAGTTTAAGGGGGACTTACGAGCAGTACTTC.

The chain joins TRBV11-2 to TRBJ2-1; D is uncertain. CDR1 is SGHAT, CDR2 FQNNGV, per germline. The germline V and J ends were trimmed by 2 bases and 7 bases, with 12 bases remaining between them. The CDR3 loop spans 14 amino acids. The CDR3 bases are TGTGCCAGCAGCTTATACGTTAGGGTAAATGAGCAGTTCTTC. Translating it yields CASSLYVRVNEQFF.

The CDR3 loop reads CASSIKVGVVSGANVLTF. CDR3 in DNA: TGTGCCAGTAGTATAAAGGTGGGAGTGGTGTCTGGGGCCAACGTCCTGACTTTC. The chain recombines TRBV19 with TRBJ2-6; the D gene is possibly TRBD2 (5 bases). Deletions cut 2 bases from V and 1 base from J, with 15 bases between. The CDR3 runs to 18 residues. Germline-derived CDR1 and CDR2 are LNHDA and SQIVND (reference sequence).

The chain joins TRBV5-1 to TRBJ1-1, with D possibly being TRBD1 (5 bases). Trimming shortened V by 0 bases and J by 1 base, and 16 bases separated the two germline ends. This CDR3 comprises 17 residues. Germline V gene sequence: CDR1 SGHRS, CDR2 YFSETQ. The CDR3 DNA is TGCGCCAGCAGCTTGGAGGGGCCAGTGGTGGGGAACACTGAAGCTTTCTTT. Its translation: CASSLEGPVVGNTEAFF.

V gene TRBV6-1 combines with J gene TRBJ1-4, with D unclear. CDR3 size: 15 residues. Germline assignment: CDR1 MNHNS and CDR2 SASEGT. V lost 8 bases and J lost 0, with 13 bases in between. The CDR3 spells CASRAPATTNEKLFF. For the CDR3, the DNA is TGTGCCAGCCGGGCACCAGCGACAACTAATGAAAAACTGTTTTTT.

The chain joins TRBV4-1 to TRBJ2-2, with D perhaps matching TRBD2 (7 bases). Between the trimmed V and J ends, which lost 0 bases and 3 bases, there was a span of 11 bases. Germline V gene sequence: CDR1 MGHRA, CDR2 YSYEKL. The CDR3 extends over 16 amino acids. In DNA, the CDR3 is TGCGCCAGCAGCCAAGACAGGGGAGGGGACACCGGGGAGCTGTTTTTT. It codes for CASSQDRGGDTGELFF.

The chain couples TRBV4-2 to TRBJ1-1; D may be TRBD1 (6 bases). The CDR3 is made up of 21 amino acids. V dropped 0 bases and J dropped 1 base, with 27 bases sitting between them. Germline CDR1 reads LGHNA; CDR2 reads YNFKEQ. CDR3 DNA sequence: TGTGCCAGCAGCCAAGACGCCAGGGGTGGCTCTTACTCTGAAGCGAACACTGAAGCTTTCTTT. Its protein product is CASSQDARGGSYSEANTEAFF.

The chain joins TRBV6-5 to TRBJ1-1; D remains unclear. V gave up 3 bases and J gave up 0 bases, with 8 bases separating them. This CDR3 is built from 14 residues. The V gene's germline CDR1 is MNHEY and CDR2 SVGAGI. CDR3 nucleotide sequence: TGTGCCAGCAGTTATGCATACATGAACACTGAAGCTTTCTTT. This sequence encodes CASSYAYMNTEAFF.

This clone has a single count. The V gene is TRBV5-1, the J gene TRBJ2-1; D is unclear. This CDR3 spans 15 amino acids. V was pared by 2 bases and J by 0 bases, with 9 bases between. Germline CDR1 SGHRS, CDR2 YFSETQ. Here the CDR3 DNA reads TGCGCCAGCAGCTTTACCGGTAGCTCCTACAATGAGCAGTTCTTC. This translates into CASSFTGSSYNEQFF.

Details on this clone: A junction boundary mismatches the germline segment, possibly from a read error. V usage is TRBV5-1 and J usage is TRBJ2-2; maybe TRBD2 (5 bases). The CDR3 extends over 16 amino acids. Germline assignment: CDR1 SGHRS and CDR2 YFSETQ. The CDR3 spells CAIPKFEGANTGELFF. The CDR3 nucleotides are TGCGCCATCCCAAAGTTTGAGGGAGCGAATACCGGGGAGCTGTTTTTT.

V gene TRBV18 combines with J gene TRBJ2-3; D call uncertain. Trimming pared 4 bases from V and 9 bases from J, leaving 20 bases between. Germline CDR1 KGHSH, CDR2 LQKENI. There are 15 residues in the CDR3. The CDR3 sequence: CASSLSDVTAPTQYF. Written as DNA, the CDR3 is TGTGCCAGCTCACTTTCCGACGTGACCGCTCCCACGCAGTATTTT.

This clone was observed a single time. The chain has TRBV28 and TRBJ1-1; tentatively, D is TRBD1 (6 bases). The germline V gene has CDR1 MDHEN and CDR2 SYDVKM. This CDR3 contains 15 residues. Trimming removed 6 bases at V and 4 bases at J, with 18 bases between. The CDR3 DNA sequence: TGTGCCAGCAGCCCCAGGGGCGCTCTTTTCACTGAAGCTTTCTTT. Translated, it gives CASSPRGALFTEAFF.

The V call is TRBV5-1, the J call TRBJ1-2; no firm D call. The CDR3 spans 17 residues. Per the germline V gene, CDR1 is SGHRS and CDR2 is YFSETQ. Trimming removed 0 bases from V and 4 bases from J, with 19 bases in between. CDR3 loop: CASSLASNEVITYGYTF. In nucleotides, the CDR3 is TGCGCCAGCAGCTTGGCCTCCAACGAAGTAATTACCTATGGCTACACCTTC.

The chain uses TRBV7-6 and TRBJ2-7, with D hard to call. The CDR3 length is 15 residues. Trimming took off 1 base at V and 0 bases at J, with 10 bases between the two ends. Looked up from germline, CDR1 is SGHVS and CDR2 is FNYEAQ. The CDR3 DNA follows: TGTGCCAGCAGCTTAGACCAAGGCAGCTCCTACGAGCAGTACTTC. Translation gives CASSLDQGSSYEQYF.

In DNA form, the CDR3 reads TGTGCCAGCAGTGAAGGTAGCGGGGGGGGCAATGAGCAGTTCTTC. It encodes CASSEGSGGGNEQFF. The chain is built from TRBV6-4 and TRBJ2-1, with 11 bases that match TRBD2. Germline CDR1 MRHNA, CDR2 SNTAGT. V lost 3 bases and J lost 6; bases outside the gene matches: 4. CDR3 length equals 15 residues.

V is TRBV9 and J is TRBJ2-2; D is unclear. V was pared by 3 bases and J by 1 base, with 10 bases between. This CDR3 region has 15 residues. The germline V gene has CDR1 SGDLS and CDR2 YYNGEE. The CDR3 region is CASSARSQNTGELFF. CDR3 DNA sequence: TGTGCCAGCAGCGCTCGGAGCCAGAACACCGGGGAGCTGTTTTTT.

The rearrangement uses TRBV7-9 and TRBJ2-5, with D possibly TRBD2 on 6 matching bases. Germline V lookup: CDR1 SEHNR, CDR2 FQNEAQ (reference sequence). V lost 5 bases and J 5 bases, leaving 12 bases between the germline ends. The CDR3 is 13 amino acids. CDR3 nucleotides: TGTGCCAGCAGCCTCGGGGGATTGGAGACCCAGTACTTC. It is translated as CASSLGGLETQYF.

The chain combines TRBV27 with TRBJ2-3, with TRBD2 matching 7 bases. This CDR3 comprises 16 residues. CDR1 is MNHEY, CDR2 SMNVEV, per germline (reference sequence). V lost 5 bases and J lost 1; bases outside the gene matches: 9. CDR3: CASSMVGGLGTDTQYF. The CDR3 bases are TGTGCCAGCAGTATGGTGGGGGGGTTGGGCACAGATACGCAGTATTTT.

The rearrangement joins TRBV29-1 to TRBJ2-3, with D perhaps TRBD1 or TRBD2 (6 bases each). Trimming cost V 7 bases and J 2 bases, with 13 bases left between them. The V gene's germline CDR1 is SQVTM and CDR2 ANQGSEA. This CDR3 contains 13 residues. The CDR3 sequence: CSGSGDFTDTQYF. CDR3 coding DNA: TGCAGCGGTTCAGGGGACTTCACAGATACGCAGTATTTT.

The chain has TRBV13 and TRBJ1-2; a weak D match, TRBD1 (6 bases). CDR3 length: 14 amino acids. Germline CDR1 PRHDT, CDR2 FYEKMQ (reference sequence). V lost 4 bases and J 4 bases, leaving 13 bases between the germline ends. The CDR3 sequence is CASSSPGTSYGYTF. CDR3 DNA sequence: TGTGCCAGCAGCTCCCCCGGGACAAGCTATGGCTACACCTTC.

The V call is TRBV9, the J call TRBJ2-3, with 10 bases fitting TRBD2. The CDR3 length is 15 residues. CDR1 and CDR2 (germline): SGDLS, YYNGEE. J lost 3 bases, V lost 3 bases, and 4 bases had no gene match. CDR3 nucleotides: TGTGCCAGCAGCGACCCGACTAGCGGGACAGATACGCAGTATTTT. Its translation: CASSDPTSGTDTQYF.

The V call is TRBV7-9, the J call TRBJ2-5, with D tentatively TRBD1 (6 bases). Germline assignment: CDR1 SEHNR and CDR2 FQNEAQ (reference sequence). V lost 2 bases, J lost 3 bases, and 19 bases lay in between. This CDR3 is built from 17 residues. The CDR3 here is CASSLSVWGRTEETQYF. The CDR3, as DNA: TGTGCCAGCAGCTTATCTGTGTGGGGGCGAACCGAAGAGACCCAGTACTTC.

The V and J genes are TRBV10-3 and TRBJ2-5; D is possibly TRBD1 (6 bases). Trimming took 10 bases from V and 4 from J, leaving 16 bases between them. CDR1 is ENHRY, CDR2 SYGVKD, per germline. The CDR3 has 13 residues. The CDR3 reads CATQLDRTETQYF. CDR3 coding DNA: TGTGCCACCCAATTAGACAGGACAGAGACCCAGTACTTC.